This record concerns one TCR beta chain sequence. This clonotype was seen only once. There is no known antigen for this receptor. Per-nucleotide qualities are absent, and no much larger clonotype sits a single base away. A lone read is weak support. The data derive from a study of T cells in Graves' hyperthyroidism and ophthalmopathy (dated by TCRdb to about 2019). Some background on the complete study: Peripheral blood samples were taken at the time of initial diagnosis, prior to any treatment. An independent validation cohort of some 18 hyperthyroidism patients and 17 patients who later progressed to ophthalmopathy tested prospective prediction of ophthalmopathy. The 95 to 100 discovery patients were randomly divided into training and test sets at a 7:3 ratio. According to the paper, TCR Vbeta CDR3 sequencing was carried out on over 130 peripheral blood samples, which came from fewer than 50 ophthalmopathy, 75 or so hyperthyroidism and 17 progressor patients. To identify distinguishing TCR V-J signatures, a discovery cohort of 90 to 100 patients was used, comprising 40 to 45 with Graves' ophthalmopathy and approximately 58 with stable Graves' hyperthyroidism. Following sampling, methimazole starting at 30 mg daily was given to hyperthyroidism patients, and high-dose intravenous methylprednisolone was given to ophthalmopathy patients. In several Graves' hyperthyroidism patients, the study also compared T-cell repertoires from thyroid tissue with T-cell repertoires from blood. Here is what the overall study found, with its caveats: In validation, the model predicted progression to ophthalmopathy with just under 71% sensitivity and about 72% specificity, a median of about 6 months before onset. Ophthalmopathy was separated from stable hyperthyroidism by a 13 V-J signature model, with around 88% sensitivity and roughly 81% specificity obtained in cross-validation and 80%/75% obtained in testing. Most expanded thyroid clonotypes (frequency above 0.001) were also detected in blood, suggesting blood repertoires may reflect thyroid immune responses. No statistical method was used to fix the sample size in advance, and group allocation was not hidden from the investigators.

The TCR beta CDR3 regions were amplified from the RNA transcripts. The TCR CDR3 was subjected to a first round of RT-PCR using the HTBI primer set and the Qiagen OneStep RT-PCR kit. The libraries were constructed in a second round of multiplex PCR and then size-selected and purified. Paired-end sequencing of the libraries was performed with 100 bp reads on an Illumina HiSeq2000. In the paper's pipeline: SOAPnuke was used to process the raw data, with reads discarded if the reads contained adapters or uncalled bases, had a mean Phred below 15, or lacked an exact constant-primer or identifier match. COPE v1.2.5 was used to merge high-quality paired reads, and clonotypes were defined as unique nucleotide sequences. Clonotypes were aligned to IMGT TRBV, TRBD and TRBJ reference segments using MiTCR v1.1. The analysis included only V-J combinations with a frequency above 0.0001, which together covered over 98% of the repertoires. A TCS score was defined as the ratio of F50 (clonal expansion) to E x V (chaos), with BLOSUM62-based TCRdist applied between CDR3 peptides within each V-J. Welch's t-statistics and random forest reduced just over 500 V-J features to under 15, which were used in a naive Bayes classifier (R e1071). TCRdb passed the public sequencing reads through fastp at Q25 and MiXCR, retaining productive beta sequences. Rows merge per CDR3 protein into single entries with the most common DNA and genes. What appears here as the V and J calls and clone size reflects TCRdb's work, not the paper's. This sample gives 200,000 to 250,000 distinct CDR3 sequences in total; around 16% of them show up just once. The ten top clones hold over 45% of the sample.

Stable Graves' hyperthyroidism was defined as no progression to ophthalmopathy during 18 months of follow-up. Hyperthyroidism patients were aged 18 to 65 years and newly diagnosed, with disease duration of less than 2 months. Patients with uncontrolled infections, other autoimmune diseases, pregnancy or lactation were excluded. Clinical symptoms, serum thyroxine and TRAb, thyroid ultrasound, and orbital computed tomography formed the basis for the diagnoses. Ficoll-Paque density gradient centrifugation was used to isolate PBMCs from approximately 10 ml of fresh peripheral blood. Total RNA was extracted using Trizol reagent, and RNA quality was assessed on an Agilent 2100 Bioanalyzer. The CDR3 spans 18 residues, from the cysteine through the phenylalanine. The DNA shown is the 54-base CDR3, in frame from base 1.

The material sequenced was blood. The chain links TRBV3-2 with TRBJ2-4; the table's TRBD2 call for D was not verified on the DNA. TRBV3-2 is deemed a pseudogene. The origin of this receptor is a woman in her fifties or sixties with Graves' hyperthyroidism. The sequenced DNA: TGTGCCAGCAGCCAAGAACGGGCCGGTATGACGTTAGGAAACATTCAGTACTTC. Translated, it gives CASSQERAGMTLGNIQYF.